Below are 3 T cell receptor beta chains sequenced from a single sample in a study of T-cell memory formation after mild COVID-19. One entry per CDR3 protein, called by TCRdb with MiXCR from the 5' RACE reads. The data contain more than 300,000 distinct CDR3 sequences, around 20% of them singletons. Sample: PBMCs or a T cell subset sorted from them (not recorded which). All receptors come from a young man who had mild COVID-19 (a few samples of this study predate the infection). Cell type and time point are not known.

The chain uses TRBV19 and TRBJ2-7, with 7 bases identical to TRBD1. V shed 6 bases, J shed 6 bases, and the junction held 14 bases outside the gene matches. The CDR3 spans 15 residues. Germline assignment: CDR1 LNHDA and CDR2 SQIVND (reference sequence). CDR3 DNA: TGTGCCAGTAGGGATTCGAGACAGGGATATGGCGAGCAGTACTTC. Amino acids: CASRDSRQGYGEQYF.

CDR3 residues: CASSRGVYSPLHF. As DNA, the CDR3 is TGTGCCAGCAGCCGCGGGGTGTACTCACCCCTCCACTTT. J is TRBJ1-6 and V is TRBV7-2; D call uncertain. Trimming took 5 bases from V and 10 from J, leaving 12 bases between them. The CDR3 totals 13 residues. Germline CDR1 is SGHTA and CDR2 is FQGNSA.

This clonotype was counted between two and nine times. The chain carries TRBV20-1 and TRBJ1-5, with no clear D. The V and J ends lost 4 bases and 7 bases respectively, with 14 bases between them. CDR1 and CDR2 (germline): DFQATT, SNEGSKA (reference sequence). CDR3 length: 13 amino acids. Here the CDR3 reads CSAIRLQGQPQHF. CDR3 DNA: TGCAGTGCTATTCGTCTCCAAGGCCAGCCCCAGCATTTT.